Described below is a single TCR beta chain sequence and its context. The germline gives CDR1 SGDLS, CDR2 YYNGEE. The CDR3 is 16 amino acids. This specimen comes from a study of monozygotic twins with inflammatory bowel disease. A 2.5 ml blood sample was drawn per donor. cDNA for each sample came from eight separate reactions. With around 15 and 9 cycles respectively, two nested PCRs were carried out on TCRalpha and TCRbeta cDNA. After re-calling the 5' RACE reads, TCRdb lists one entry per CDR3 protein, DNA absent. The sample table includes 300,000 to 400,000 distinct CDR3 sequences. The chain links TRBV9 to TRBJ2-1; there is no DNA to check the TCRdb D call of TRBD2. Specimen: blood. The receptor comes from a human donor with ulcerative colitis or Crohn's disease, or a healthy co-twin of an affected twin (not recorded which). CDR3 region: CASSNTLAGPYNEQFF. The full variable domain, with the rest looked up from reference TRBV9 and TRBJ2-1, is DSGVTQTPKHLITATGQRVTLRCSPRSGDLSVYWYQQSLDQGLQFLIQYYNGEERAKGNILERFSAQQFPDLHSELNLSSLELGDSALYFCASSNTLAGPYNEQFFGPGTRLTVL.